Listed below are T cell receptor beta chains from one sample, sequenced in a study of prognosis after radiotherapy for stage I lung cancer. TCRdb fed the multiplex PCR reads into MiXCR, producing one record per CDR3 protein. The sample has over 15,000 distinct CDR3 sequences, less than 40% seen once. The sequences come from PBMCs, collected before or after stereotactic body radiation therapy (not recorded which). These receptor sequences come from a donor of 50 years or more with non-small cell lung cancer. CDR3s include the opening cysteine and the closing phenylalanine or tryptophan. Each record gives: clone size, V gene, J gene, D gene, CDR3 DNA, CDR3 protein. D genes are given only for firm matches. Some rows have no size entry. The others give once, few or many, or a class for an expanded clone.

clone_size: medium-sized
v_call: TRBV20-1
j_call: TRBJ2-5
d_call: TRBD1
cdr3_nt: TGCAGTGCTTACCGACAGGGTGGAGAGACCCAGTACTTC
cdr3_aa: CSAYRQGGETQYF

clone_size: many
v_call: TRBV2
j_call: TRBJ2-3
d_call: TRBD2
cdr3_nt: TGTGCTAGCCGAACGGGACTAGGGGTAACTGATACGCAGTATTTT
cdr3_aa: CASRTGLGVTDTQYF

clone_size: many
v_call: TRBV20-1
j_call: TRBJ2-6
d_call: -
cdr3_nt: TGCAGTGCCACACAGGGCTCTGGGGCCAACGTCCTGACTTTC
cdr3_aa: CSATQGSGANVLTF

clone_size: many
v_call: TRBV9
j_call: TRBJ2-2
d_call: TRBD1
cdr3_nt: TGTGCCAGCAGCTTTTCTGGCCCGGGACAGGGACCCGGGGAGCTGTTTTTT
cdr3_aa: CASSFSGPGQGPGELFF

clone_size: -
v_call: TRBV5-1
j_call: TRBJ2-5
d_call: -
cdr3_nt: TGCGCCAGCAGCCCTCGGATTGATGGAAAGCAAGAGACCCAGTACTTC
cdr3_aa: CASSPRIDGKQETQYF

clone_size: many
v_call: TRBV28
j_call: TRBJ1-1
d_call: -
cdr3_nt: TGTGCCAGCAGCAGGGACTTAGAGAACACTGAAGCTTTCTTT
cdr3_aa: CASSRDLENTEAFF

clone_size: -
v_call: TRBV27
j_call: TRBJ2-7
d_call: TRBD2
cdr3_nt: TGTGCCAGCAGTTCGAGACTAGCGGGAGGGCCGTACGAGCAGTACTTC
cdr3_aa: CASSSRLAGGPYEQYF

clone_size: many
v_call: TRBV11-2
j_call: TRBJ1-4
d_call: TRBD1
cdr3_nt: TGTGCCAGCAGCTTACAGGGGACAGGGTTAGAAAAACTGTTTTTT
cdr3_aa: CASSLQGTGLEKLFF

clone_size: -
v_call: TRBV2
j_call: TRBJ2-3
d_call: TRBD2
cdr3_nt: TGTGCCAGCATACGACTAGCGGGAGGCACAGATACGCAGTATTTT
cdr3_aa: CASIRLAGGTDTQYF

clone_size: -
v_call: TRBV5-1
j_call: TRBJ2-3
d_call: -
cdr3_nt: TGCGCCAGCAGCTTGGGACTAGGGGGCACAGATACGCAGTATTTT
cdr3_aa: CASSLGLGGTDTQYF

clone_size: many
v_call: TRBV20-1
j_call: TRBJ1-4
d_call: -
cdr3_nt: TGCAGTGCCGGGGAAACAGGGAGTAATGAAAAACTGTTTTTT
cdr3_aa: CSAGETGSNEKLFF

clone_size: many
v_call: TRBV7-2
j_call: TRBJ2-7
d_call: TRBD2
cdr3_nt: TGTGCCAGCAGCCGGACTAGCGGGAGGGGCTCCTACGAGCAGTACTTC
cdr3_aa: CASSRTSGRGSYEQYF

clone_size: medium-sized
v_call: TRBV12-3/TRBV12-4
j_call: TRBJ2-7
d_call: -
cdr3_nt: TGTGCCAGCAGTTTGGGGGAGCACCCCTACGAGCAGTACTTC
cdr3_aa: CASSLGEHPYEQYF

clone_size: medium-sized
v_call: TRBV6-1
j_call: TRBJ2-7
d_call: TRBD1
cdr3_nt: TGTGCCAGCAGAAAACCAGGGACAGGGAGTGTTGAGCAGTACTTC
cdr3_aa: CASRKPGTGSVEQYF

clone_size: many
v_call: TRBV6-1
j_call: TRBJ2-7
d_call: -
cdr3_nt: TGTGCCATCGAAACAACCACCTACGAGCAGTACTTC
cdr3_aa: CAIETTTYEQYF

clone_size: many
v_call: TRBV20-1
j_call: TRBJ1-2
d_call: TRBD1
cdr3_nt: TGCAGTGCCAAATCGACAGGGACTAACTATGGCTACACCTTC
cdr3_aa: CSAKSTGTNYGYTF

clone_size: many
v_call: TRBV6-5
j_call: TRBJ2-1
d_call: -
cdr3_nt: TGTGCCAGCAGTTATGCTGTCGAGGGGGTCAGCGAGCAGTTCTTC
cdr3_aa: CASSYAVEGVSEQFF

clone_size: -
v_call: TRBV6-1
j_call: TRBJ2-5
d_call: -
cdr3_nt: TGTGCCAGCAGCGGGAGTGAGACCCAGTACTTC
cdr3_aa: CASSGSETQYF

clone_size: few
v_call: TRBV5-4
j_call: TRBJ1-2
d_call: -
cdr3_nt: TGTGCCAGCAGCTTTAGACAGATCCAGGGCTACACCTTC
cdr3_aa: CASSFRQIQGYTF

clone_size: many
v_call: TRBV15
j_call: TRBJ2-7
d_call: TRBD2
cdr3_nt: TGTGCCACCAGCAGAGGCGGACTAGCGGGAGTCGACGAGCAGTACTTC
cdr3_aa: CATSRGGLAGVDEQYF

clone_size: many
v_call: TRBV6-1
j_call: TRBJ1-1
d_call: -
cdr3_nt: TGTGCCAGCATGGGTAGTTACATGAACACTGAAGCTTTCTTT
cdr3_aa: CASMGSYMNTEAFF

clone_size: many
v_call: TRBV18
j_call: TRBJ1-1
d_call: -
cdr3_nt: TGTGCCAGCTCACCGACAGGGAACACTGAAGCTTTCTTT
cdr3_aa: CASSPTGNTEAFF

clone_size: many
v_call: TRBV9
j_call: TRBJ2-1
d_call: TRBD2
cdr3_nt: TGTGCCAGCAGCGAGACGTTTCTAGCGGGCAGGAATGAGCAGTTCTTC
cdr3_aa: CASSETFLAGRNEQFF

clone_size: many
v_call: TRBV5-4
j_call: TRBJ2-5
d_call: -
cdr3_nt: TGTGCCAGCAACGCACAGGGCTTAGAGACCCAGTACTTC
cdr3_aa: CASNAQGLETQYF

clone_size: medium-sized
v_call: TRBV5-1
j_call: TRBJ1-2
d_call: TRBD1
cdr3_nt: TGCGCCAGCACTCCTCGTGCCGAGGGGGCCTATGGCTACACCTTC
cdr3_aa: CASTPRAEGAYGYTF

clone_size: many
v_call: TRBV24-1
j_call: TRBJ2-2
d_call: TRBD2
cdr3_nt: TGTGCCACCAGTGATTCCCTAGCGGTCCTCGGCGCCACCGGGGAGCTGTTTTTT
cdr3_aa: CATSDSLAVLGATGELFF

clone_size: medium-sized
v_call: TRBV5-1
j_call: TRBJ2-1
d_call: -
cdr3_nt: TGCGCCAGCAGCTTGTCTTACGCTCTCAATGAGCAGTTCTTC
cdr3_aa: CASSLSYALNEQFF

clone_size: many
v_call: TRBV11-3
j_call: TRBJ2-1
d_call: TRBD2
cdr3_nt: TGTGCCAGCAGCCGAGGCGCGGGAGGCGACGGCAATGAGCAGTTCTTC
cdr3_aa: CASSRGAGGDGNEQFF

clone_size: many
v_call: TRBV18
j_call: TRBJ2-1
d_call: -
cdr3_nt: TGTGCCAGCTCCCGACTTACAGGAATAAATGAGCAGTTCTTC
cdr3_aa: CASSRLTGINEQFF

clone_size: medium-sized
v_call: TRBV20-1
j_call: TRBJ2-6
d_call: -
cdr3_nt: TGCAGTGCGTACCAGGGTTCCGGGGCCAACGTCCTGACTTTC
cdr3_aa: CSAYQGSGANVLTF

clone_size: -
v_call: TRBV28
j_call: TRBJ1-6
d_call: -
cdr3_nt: TGTGCCAGCAGTCTCAAGTGGGTGCTTCCCTCCTACAATACACCCCTCCACTTT
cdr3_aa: CASSLKWVLPSYNTPLHF

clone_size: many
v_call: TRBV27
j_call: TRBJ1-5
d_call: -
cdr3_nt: TGTGCCAGCAGTTTATACGGATACAATCAGCCCCAGCATTTT
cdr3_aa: CASSLYGYNQPQHF

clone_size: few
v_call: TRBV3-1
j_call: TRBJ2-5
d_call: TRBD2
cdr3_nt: TGTGCCAGCAGCAAACTAGCGGCCCGGGAGACCCAGTACTTC
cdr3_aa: CASSKLAARETQYF

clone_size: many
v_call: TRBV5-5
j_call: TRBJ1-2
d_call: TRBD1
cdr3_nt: TGTGCCAGCAGCTTGGTTCGGACAGGGAACTATGGCTACACCTTC
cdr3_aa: CASSLVRTGNYGYTF

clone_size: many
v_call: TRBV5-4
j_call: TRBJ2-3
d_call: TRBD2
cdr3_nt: TGTGCCAGCAGCTTGAAGGTGGGAGGGAACACAGATACGCAGTATTTT
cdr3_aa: CASSLKVGGNTDTQYF

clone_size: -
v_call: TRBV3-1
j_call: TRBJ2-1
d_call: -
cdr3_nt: TGTGCCAGCAGCCCCAGACTAGTCGGTTATCAGTTCTTC
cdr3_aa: CASSPRLVGYQFF

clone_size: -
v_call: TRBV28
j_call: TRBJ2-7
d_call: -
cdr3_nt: TGTGCCTGCAGTACCCACCGGGGATACGAGCAGTACTTC
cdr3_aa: CACSTHRGYEQYF

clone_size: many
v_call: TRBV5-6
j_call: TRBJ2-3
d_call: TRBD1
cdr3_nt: TGTGCCAGCAGCCCGACAGGGGGCTCTAGCACAGATACGCAGTATTTT
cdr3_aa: CASSPTGGSSTDTQYF

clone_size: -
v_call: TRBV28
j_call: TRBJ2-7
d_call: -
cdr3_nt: TGTGCCAGCAGACGGAACGCATACGAGCAGTACTTC
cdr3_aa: CASRRNAYEQYF

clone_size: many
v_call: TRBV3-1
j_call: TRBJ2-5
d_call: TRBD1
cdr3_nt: TGTGCCAGCAGCCAAGGCCTCAGGGGGCGTCGAGAGACCCAGTACTTC
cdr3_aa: CASSQGLRGRRETQYF

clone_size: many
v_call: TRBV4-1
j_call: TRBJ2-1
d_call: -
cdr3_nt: TGCGCCAGCAGCCAAGCCAGCGGGCAGGAGCAGTTCTTC
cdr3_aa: CASSQASGQEQFF

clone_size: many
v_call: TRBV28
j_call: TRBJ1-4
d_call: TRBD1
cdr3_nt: TGTGCCAGCAGCCCTACAGGGGTATCGACTAATGAAAAACTGTTTTTT
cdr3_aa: CASSPTGVSTNEKLFF

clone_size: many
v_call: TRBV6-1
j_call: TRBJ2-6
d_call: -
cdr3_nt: TGTGCCAGCAGTGAAGGGGGAGCTGGGGCCAACGTCCTGACTTTC
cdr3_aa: CASSEGGAGANVLTF

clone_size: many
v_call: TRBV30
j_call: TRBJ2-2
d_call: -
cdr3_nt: TGTGCCTGGAGTGGGGATGTGGTAAACACCGGGGAGCTGTTTTTT
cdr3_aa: CAWSGDVVNTGELFF

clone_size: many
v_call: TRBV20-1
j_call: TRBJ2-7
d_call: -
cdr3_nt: TGCAGTGCTAGAGGAGTCGACGAGCAGTACTTC
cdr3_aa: CSARGVDEQYF

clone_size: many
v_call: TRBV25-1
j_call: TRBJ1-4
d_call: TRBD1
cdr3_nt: TGTGCCAGCAGGGAACCGGGACAGGGTAATGAAAAACTGTTTTTT
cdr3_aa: CASREPGQGNEKLFF

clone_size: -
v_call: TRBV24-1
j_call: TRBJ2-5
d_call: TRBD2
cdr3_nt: TGTACCACCAGCGACTCCCTAGCGGGAGGGGAAGAGACCCAGTACTTC
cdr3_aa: CTTSDSLAGGEETQYF

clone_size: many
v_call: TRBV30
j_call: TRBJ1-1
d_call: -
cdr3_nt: TGTGCCTGGAGCCGGGGGGGGACGGGTGAAGCTTTCTTT
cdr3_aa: CAWSRGGTGEAFF

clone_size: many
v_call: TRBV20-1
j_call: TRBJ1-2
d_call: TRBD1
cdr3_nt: TGCAGTGCTGCGCTGGGGGCTCGACAGGGCCACTATGGCTACACCTTC
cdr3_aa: CSAALGARQGHYGYTF

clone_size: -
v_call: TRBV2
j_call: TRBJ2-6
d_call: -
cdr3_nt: TGTGCCAGCAGTGTCGGGGAGGTCTCCGGGTTCAACGTCCTGACTTTC
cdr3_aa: CASSVGEVSGFNVLTF

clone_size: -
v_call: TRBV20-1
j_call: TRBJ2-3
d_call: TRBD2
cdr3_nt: TGCAGTACCCCCCCTAGCGGGAGCACAGATACGCAGTATTTC
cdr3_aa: CSTPPSGSTDTQYF

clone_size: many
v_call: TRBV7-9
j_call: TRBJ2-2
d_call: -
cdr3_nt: TGTGCCAGCAGCTCCCCGACCGAGCCGAACACCGGGGAGCTGTTTTTT
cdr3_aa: CASSSPTEPNTGELFF

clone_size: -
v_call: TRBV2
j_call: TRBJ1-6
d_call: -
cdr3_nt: TGTGCCAGCACGCCGGGACTGAATTCACCACCCCACTTT
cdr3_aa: CASTPGLNSPPHF

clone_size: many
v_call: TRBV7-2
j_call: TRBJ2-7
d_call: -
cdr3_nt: TGTGCCAGCAGCTTTGATAGGTCCTACGAGCAGTACTTC
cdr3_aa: CASSFDRSYEQYF

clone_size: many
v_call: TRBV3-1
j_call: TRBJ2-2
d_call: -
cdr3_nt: TGTGCCAGCAGCCCGGCGGCAGATGCGAACACCGGGGAGCTGTTTTTT
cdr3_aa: CASSPAADANTGELFF

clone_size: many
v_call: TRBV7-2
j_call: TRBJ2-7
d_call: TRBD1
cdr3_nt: TGTGCCAGCAGACAAACCGGGACAGGGGGCTACGAGCAGTACTTC
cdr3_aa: CASRQTGTGGYEQYF

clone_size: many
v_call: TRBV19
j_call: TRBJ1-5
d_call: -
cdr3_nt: TGTGCCAAAGATCCGAAAAGAAGCAATCAGCCCCAGCATTTT
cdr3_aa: CAKDPKRSNQPQHF

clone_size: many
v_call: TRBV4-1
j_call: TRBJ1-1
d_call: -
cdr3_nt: TGCGCCAGCAGCCGGGGGGGAGGCACAACTGAAGCTTTCTTT
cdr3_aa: CASSRGGGTTEAFF